Each of the 8 T cell receptor beta chains below was sequenced from the same sample in a study of regulatory T cells in long-lasting Graves disease. Noted time point: persistent/refractory GD, antithyroid drugs over 5 years with positive TRAb. Isolated PBMC RNA provided the starting material for the TCR library. Building of the TCR beta libraries involved iRepertoire HTBI primers and Arm-PCR of CDR3 regions. TCRdb reprocessed the multiplex PCR reads via MiXCR and lists one record per CDR3 protein. Of approximately 400,000 distinct CDR3 sequences listed, around 23% were seen once; the top ten hold about 29%. The sample in question was peripheral blood mononuclear cells (PBMCs), obtained when the disease was refractory, from a patient treated with antithyroid drugs. The receptors derive from a middle-aged woman with Graves disease.

V and J are TRBV29-1 and TRBJ2-7; D possibly corresponds to TRBD2 (6 bases). The CDR3 extends over 12 amino acids. Germline CDR1 SQVTM, CDR2 ANQGSEA. The V end lost 5 bases, the J end lost 6 bases, and 14 bases lay between the germline ends. CDR3 coding DNA: TGCAGCGTTTCACTAGCAAGGGGCGAGCAGTACTTC. Amino acids: CSVSLARGEQYF.

The V and J genes are TRBV6-2 or TRBV6-3 and TRBJ2-4; D not resolved. The germline V gene has CDR1 MNHEY and CDR2 SVGEGT. V gave up 6 bases and J gave up 1 base, with 7 bases separating them. This CDR3 is built from 13 residues. The chain's CDR3 is CASSMVAKNIQYF. Here the CDR3 DNA reads TGTGCCAGCAGCATGGTTGCCAAAAACATTCAGTACTTC.

This clonotype was detected a few times. The chain employs TRBV7-9 and TRBJ1-1, with no clear D. V dropped 0 bases and J dropped 5 bases, with 10 bases sitting between them. The germline V gene has CDR1 SEHNR and CDR2 FQNEAQ (reference sequence). The length of the CDR3 is 14 residues. CDR3 protein: CASSLAFSSTEAFF. The CDR3 nucleotides are TGTGCCAGCAGCTTAGCGTTCTCGAGTACTGAAGCTTTCTTT.

This clonotype was seen many times. V and J are TRBV11-2 and TRBJ2-5; D gene unclear. The CDR3 consists of 14 residues. The germline CDR1 and CDR2 sequences are SGHAT and FQNNGV. Trimming cost V 1 base and J 5 bases, with 11 bases left between them. This chain's CDR3 is CASSLGSGLETQYF. CDR3 DNA sequence: TGTGCCAGCAGCTTAGGATCAGGTTTGGAGACCCAGTACTTC. The whole variable domain, remainder taken from reference TRBV11-2 and TRBJ2-5, is EAGVAQSPRYKIIEKRQSVAFWCNPISGHATLYWYQQILGQGPKLLIQFQNNGVVDDSQLPKDRFSAERLKGVDSTLKIQPAKLEDSAVYLCASSLGSGLETQYFGPGTRLLVL.

In DNA, the CDR3 is TGCGCCAGCAGCTCCCAAGCGGGATTGACCTACAATGAGCAGTTCTTC. Translating it yields CASSSQAGLTYNEQFF. The chain employs TRBV5-1 and TRBJ2-1, with 7 bases that match TRBD2. The trim removed 3 bases at V and 2 bases at J, leaving 8 bases unmatched. The CDR3 extends over 16 amino acids. Germline V gene lookup returns CDR1 SGHRS and CDR2 YFSETQ.

This clonotype came up a few times. The chain uses TRBV29-1 and TRBJ2-1; the match to TRBD1 covers 9 bases. The V gene end was trimmed by 4 bases and the J gene end by 15 bases; junction bases not matched to a gene: 10. The germline CDR1 and CDR2 sequences are SQVTM and ANQGSEA. This CDR3 is built from 12 residues. The CDR3 here is CSVVPGTGFAFF. The CDR3 nucleotides read TGCAGCGTTGTCCCCGGGACAGGGTTTGCGTTCTTC.

A few counts support this clonotype. The V call is TRBV5-1, the J call TRBJ1-6; tentative D call: TRBD1 (5 bases). Germline V gene sequence: CDR1 SGHRS, CDR2 YFSETQ. The germline V and J ends were trimmed by 0 bases and 7 bases, with 11 bases remaining between them. The CDR3 has 15 residues. Here the CDR3 reads CASSLGQGLNSPLHF. CDR3 DNA: TGCGCCAGCAGCTTGGGGCAGGGACTAAATTCACCCCTCCACTTT.

This clonotype was seen many times. The rearrangement links TRBV6-2 or TRBV6-3 to TRBJ1-6; D gene uncertain. V dropped 4 bases and J dropped 19 bases, with 14 bases sitting between them. Germline V gives CDR1 MNHEY, CDR2 SVGEGT. The CDR3 spans 11 residues. The DNA of the CDR3 is TGTGCCAGCAGTTTTAGCGGAATGTTTCACTTT. It encodes CASSFSGMFHF.